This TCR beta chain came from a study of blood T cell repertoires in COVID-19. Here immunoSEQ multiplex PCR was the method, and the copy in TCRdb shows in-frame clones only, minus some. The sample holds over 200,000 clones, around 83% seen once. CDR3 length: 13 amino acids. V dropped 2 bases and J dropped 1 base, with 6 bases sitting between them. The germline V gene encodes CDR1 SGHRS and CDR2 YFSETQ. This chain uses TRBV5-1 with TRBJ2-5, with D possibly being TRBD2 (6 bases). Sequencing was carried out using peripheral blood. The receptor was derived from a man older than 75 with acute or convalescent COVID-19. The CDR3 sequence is CASSFGGQETQYF. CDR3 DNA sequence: TGCGCCAGCAGCTTCGGGGGCCAAGAGACCCAGTACTTC.